This is a list of T cell receptor beta chains from one sample in a study of cytomegalovirus exposure and HLA in healthy donors. Sequencing used immunoSEQ multiplex PCR; TCRdb keeps in-frame clones, though not all of them. This sample's clone table lists approximately 96,000 clones. Source material: PBMCs. These receptors all come from a girl between 10 and 17 years old in good health and CMV-seropositive. Each CDR3 is given with its conserved first and last residue. Fields, in order: J gene, D gene, V gene, CDR3 protein, CDR3 DNA. The D gene is left open where the match is weak.

j_call: TRBJ1-6; d_call: TRBD1; v_call: TRBV5-3; cdr3_aa: CARSLAGGLHSPLHF; cdr3_nt: TGTGCCAGAAGCTTGGCAGGGGGCCTTCATTCACCCCTCCACTTT
j_call: TRBJ2-5; d_call: -; v_call: TRBV4-3; cdr3_aa: CASSQYTSQETQYF; cdr3_nt: TGCGCCAGCAGCCAATATACTTCCCAAGAGACCCAGTACTTC
j_call: TRBJ1-2; d_call: TRBD1; v_call: TRBV18; cdr3_aa: CASSPSDRDIYGYTF; cdr3_nt: TGTGCCAGCTCACCATCGGACAGGGATATCTATGGCTACACCTTC
j_call: TRBJ2-1; d_call: -; v_call: TRBV7-2; cdr3_aa: CASSLDGQYNEQFF; cdr3_nt: TGTGCCAGCAGCTTAGATGGTCAGTACAATGAGCAGTTCTTC
j_call: TRBJ2-1; d_call: TRBD2; v_call: TRBV5-1; cdr3_aa: CASSPAGSGEQFF; cdr3_nt: TGCGCCAGCAGCCCAGCGGGGTCAGGGGAGCAGTTCTTC
j_call: TRBJ2-1; d_call: -; v_call: TRBV4-2; cdr3_aa: CASSQDWGQTDSDNEQFF; cdr3_nt: TGTGCCAGCAGCCAAGATTGGGGACAAACAGATTCCGACAATGAGCAGTTCTTC
j_call: TRBJ2-2; d_call: TRBD1; v_call: TRBV19; cdr3_aa: CASSIDRATNTGELFF; cdr3_nt: TGTGCCAGTAGTATCGACAGGGCTACGAACACCGGGGAGCTGTTTTTT
j_call: TRBJ1-1; d_call: TRBD1; v_call: TRBV27; cdr3_aa: CASSSQPRGVLSNTEAFF; cdr3_nt: TGTGCCAGCAGTTCACAGCCCAGGGGGGTACTCTCCAACACTGAAGCTTTCTTT
j_call: TRBJ1-1; d_call: -; v_call: TRBV9; cdr3_aa: CASSVGRGTEAFF; cdr3_nt: TGTGCCAGCAGCGTCGGAAGGGGGACTGAAGCTTTCTTT
j_call: TRBJ1-6; d_call: TRBD1; v_call: TRBV6-1; cdr3_aa: CAGTAQTNSPLHF; cdr3_nt: TGTGCGGGGACAGCCCAAACAAATTCACCCCTCCACTTT
j_call: TRBJ2-7; d_call: -; v_call: TRBV4-2; cdr3_aa: CASSQEFPGPYEQYF; cdr3_nt: TGTGCCAGCAGCCAAGAGTTTCCAGGGCCCTACGAGCAGTACTTC
j_call: TRBJ2-4; d_call: -; v_call: TRBV28; cdr3_aa: CASSQVPGGLTSVKNIQYF; cdr3_nt: TGTGCCAGCAGTCAGGTGCCAGGGGGGTTGACTTCTGTCAAAAACATTCAGTACTTC
j_call: TRBJ1-5; d_call: -; v_call: TRBV6-4; cdr3_aa: CALKGRDGQPQHF; cdr3_nt: TGTGCCCTCAAGGGGAGGGACGGTCAGCCCCAGCATTTT
j_call: TRBJ1-6; d_call: -; v_call: TRBV5-4; cdr3_aa: CASSLNGRGEHF; cdr3_nt: TGTGCCAGCAGCTTAAACGGCCGGGGTGAACACTTT
j_call: TRBJ1-2; d_call: -; v_call: TRBV28; cdr3_aa: CASSKGDSNYGYTF; cdr3_nt: TGTGCCAGCAGTAAGGGGGATTCAAACTATGGCTACACCTTC
j_call: TRBJ1-2; d_call: -; v_call: TRBV7-2; cdr3_aa: CASRYWQGTYGYTF; cdr3_nt: TGTGCCAGCAGGTATTGGCAGGGAACCTATGGCTACACCTTC
j_call: TRBJ1-5; d_call: -; v_call: TRBV5-1; cdr3_aa: CASSSGPNQPQHF; cdr3_nt: TGCGCCAGCAGCTCGGGTCCTAATCAGCCCCAGCATTTT
j_call: TRBJ1-4; d_call: TRBD1; v_call: TRBV29-1; cdr3_aa: CSVEETGGFQRF; cdr3_nt: TGCAGCGTTGAGGAGACAGGGGGCTTCCAGAGGTTT
j_call: TRBJ1-1; d_call: TRBD1; v_call: TRBV29-1; cdr3_aa: CNVGGQGANTEAFF; cdr3_nt: TGCAACGTCGGGGGACAGGGGGCGAACACTGAAGCTTTCTTT
j_call: TRBJ1-1; d_call: TRBD1; v_call: TRBV5-6; cdr3_aa: CASSPGQANTEAFF; cdr3_nt: TGTGCCAGCAGCCCCGGACAGGCGAACACTGAAGCTTTCTTT
j_call: TRBJ2-5; d_call: -; v_call: TRBV14; cdr3_aa: CASSHLGGAVVPRTWTQYF; cdr3_nt: TGTGCCAGCAGCCATTTAGGGGGGGCCGTGGTCCCTAGGACGTGGACCCAGTACTTC
j_call: TRBJ2-1; d_call: TRBD2; v_call: TRBV4-2; cdr3_aa: CASSQASVVGGNNEQFF; cdr3_nt: TGTGCCAGCAGCCAAGCCAGCGTGGTCGGGGGGAACAATGAGCAGTTCTTC
j_call: TRBJ1-1; d_call: -; v_call: TRBV5-1; cdr3_aa: CASSSGDLNTEAFF; cdr3_nt: TGCGCCAGCAGCTCAGGGGACCTCAACACTGAAGCTTTCTTT
j_call: TRBJ2-1; d_call: -; v_call: TRBV15; cdr3_aa: CATSKTGTHNEQFF; cdr3_nt: TGTGCCACCAGCAAAACAGGGACCCACAATGAGCAGTTCTTC
j_call: TRBJ1-2; d_call: TRBD1; v_call: TRBV19; cdr3_aa: CASSPWTGGHYGYTF; cdr3_nt: TGTGCCAGTAGTCCCTGGACAGGAGGGCACTATGGCTACACCTTC
j_call: TRBJ2-7; d_call: TRBD1; v_call: TRBV4-3; cdr3_aa: CASSQDATGGYYEQYF; cdr3_nt: TGCGCCAGCAGCCAAGATGCGACAGGGGGTTACTACGAGCAGTACTTC
j_call: TRBJ2-2; d_call: TRBD1; v_call: TRBV5-1; cdr3_aa: CASSPVPGQYTGELFF; cdr3_nt: TGCGCCAGCAGCCCGGTCCCGGGACAGTACACCGGGGAGCTGTTTTTT
j_call: TRBJ1-2; d_call: -; v_call: TRBV5-1; cdr3_aa: CASSLVGGQVGGYTF; cdr3_nt: TGCGCCAGCAGCTTGGTTGGAGGCCAGGTTGGTGGCTACACCTTC
j_call: TRBJ1-6; d_call: -; v_call: TRBV5-1; cdr3_aa: CASWGGTVSSPLHF; cdr3_nt: TGCGCCAGCTGGGGGGGCACGGTTTCTTCACCCCTCCACTTT
j_call: TRBJ2-2; d_call: -; v_call: TRBV9; cdr3_aa: CASSVTPRGANTGELFF; cdr3_nt: TGTGCCAGCAGCGTAACCCCTCGCGGCGCGAACACCGGGGAGCTGTTTTTT
j_call: TRBJ2-2; d_call: TRBD1; v_call: TRBV30; cdr3_aa: CAWSGAGGQGVGELFF; cdr3_nt: TGTGCCTGGAGTGGGGCCGGGGGACAGGGCGTAGGGGAGCTGTTTTTT
j_call: TRBJ1-1; d_call: TRBD1; v_call: TRBV7-9; cdr3_aa: CASSSQGEANTEAFF; cdr3_nt: TGTGCCAGCAGCTCACAGGGGGAAGCGAACACTGAAGCTTTCTTT